These 4 T cell receptor beta chains originate from one sample sequenced in a study of cytomegalovirus exposure and HLA in healthy donors. Sequencing was performed with immunoSEQ multiplex PCR; in TCRdb, only in-frame clones are kept and a portion is missing. The profile covers approximately 210,000 clones, with 85% to 90% appearing a single time and 2.9% taken by the ten largest. Sample: PBMCs. The receptor set was obtained from a woman aged 18 to 35 in good health and CMV-seronegative.

The chain recombines TRBV7-9 with TRBJ2-1; TRBD2 agrees at 12 bases. The CDR3 length is 15 residues. From germline, CDR1 is SEHNR and CDR2 FQNEAQ (reference sequence). J lost 8 bases, V lost 6 bases, and 8 bases had no gene match. CDR3 sequence reads: CASRPLAGGPHEQFF. CDR3 DNA: TGTGCCAGCAGACCCCTAGCGGGAGGGCCACATGAGCAGTTCTTC.

V usage is TRBV27 and J usage is TRBJ2-1, with 7 bases lining up with TRBD2. Germline V gene sequence: CDR1 MNHEY, CDR2 SMNVEV (reference sequence). This CDR3 has 15 residues. The ends lost 5 bases at V and 0 bases at J; junction bases unmatched: 4. The CDR3 bases are TGTGCCAGCAGTCTACGGGGGGACTCCTACAATGAGCAGTTCTTC. It specifies CASSLRGDSYNEQFF.

The gene calls are TRBV13 and TRBJ2-3; TRBD2 agrees at 8 bases. The CDR3 runs to 17 residues. Germline assignment: CDR1 PRHDT and CDR2 FYEKMQ (reference sequence). Trimming at V came to 4 bases and at J to 0 bases, leaving 9 bases not matched to a gene. The CDR3 nucleotides read TGTGCCAGCAGCTCCACGGGAGGGCCTGAAAGCACAGATACGCAGTATTTT. This translates into CASSSTGGPESTDTQYF.

The sample holds one count of this clone. The V and J genes are TRBV7-2 and TRBJ2-7, with D perhaps TRBD2 (5 bases). The CDR3 totals 13 residues. The germline V gene encodes CDR1 SGHTA and CDR2 FQGNSA. Trimming removed 4 bases from V and 0 bases from J, with 7 bases in between. CDR3 bases: TGTGCCAGCAGCTCGGGGTTCTCCTACGAGCAGTACTTC. It is translated as CASSSGFSYEQYF.